Each of the 3 T cell receptor beta chains below was sequenced from the same sample in a study of Ad26.COV2.S vaccination and SARS-CoV-2 variants. Treatment noted: some 19 received Ad26.COV2.S at low or high dose, single or two shots; several received placebo; per-sample allocation not given. Samples came from day 63 after the first vaccine or placebo injection. Clones were read by immunoSEQ multiplex PCR, and TCRdb kept only the in-frame ones, dropping some. The sample yields 300,000 to 350,000 clones, roughly 90% seen once. Sequencing was performed on peripheral blood, taken in a trial of Ad26.COV2.S vaccine versus placebo. The source of these receptors is a person aged 18 to 59 who received the Ad26.COV2.S COVID-19 vaccine or a placebo.

V is TRBV9 and J is TRBJ1-1, with D perhaps TRBD1 (6 bases). Germline values: CDR1 SGDLS, CDR2 YYNGEE. Trimming removed 3 bases from V and 0 bases from J, with 12 bases in between. The CDR3 is 15 residues long. In DNA form, the CDR3 reads TGTGCCAGCAGCGAGGAAACAGGGTTGAACACTGAAGCTTTCTTT. Translated, it gives CASSEETGLNTEAFF.

The rearrangement links TRBV6-5 to TRBJ1-3; 10 bases match TRBD1. In germline, CDR1 is MNHEY, CDR2 SVGAGI. V shed 6 bases, J shed 10 bases, and the junction held 9 bases outside the gene matches. The CDR3 contains 14 residues. For the CDR3, the DNA is TGTGCCAGCAGACAACTCGACAGGGGGCTTACCATATATTTT. Its translation: CASRQLDRGLTIYF.

This chain links TRBV27 with TRBJ2-6; either TRBD1 or TRBD2 may fit D (5 bases each). Trimming stripped 3 bases from V and 0 bases from J, with 6 bases between. CDR1 MNHEY and CDR2 SMNVEV come from the germline V gene (reference sequence). CDR3 length equals 15 residues. CDR3 amino acids: CASSFGGSGANVLTF. CDR3 in DNA: TGTGCCAGCAGTTTTGGGGGCTCTGGGGCCAACGTCCTGACTTTC.